One and the same sample provided the 12 T cell receptor beta chains below, sequenced in a study of vaccination effects on CD4 cells after COVID-19. Isolation of CD4+ T cells took place after approximately 10 days of culture. Data came from immunoSEQ multiplex PCR; TCRdb stores just in-frame clones and leaves some out. Of roughly 64,000 clones listed, 55% to 75% are singletons. Antigen specificity for these receptors is unknown. Material: CD4+ T cells from PBMCs cultured without peptide, obtained before COVID-19 vaccination. The source of these receptors is a human donor who had a prior SARS-CoV-2 infection.

The chain couples TRBV7-3 to TRBJ1-1; D uncertain. From germline, CDR1 is SGHTA and CDR2 FQGTGA. V lost 1 base and J lost 4, with 13 bases in between. The CDR3 spans 15 residues. The CDR3 protein is CASSLMGGGSTEAFF. In DNA, the CDR3 is TGTGCCAGCAGCTTAATGGGAGGAGGAAGCACTGAAGCTTTCTTT. Full variable domain (outside the CDR3, taken from reference TRBV7-3 and TRBJ1-1): GAGVSQTPSNKVTEKGKYVELRCDPISGHTALYWYRQSLGQGPEFLIYFQGTGAADDSGLPNDRFFAVRPEGSVSTLKIQRTERGDSAVYLCASSLMGGGSTEAFFGQGTRLTVV.

This clone was seen a handful of times. Here the CDR3 DNA reads TGCGCCAGCACGGGGGTTAGCGGGGGGGCCTACAATGAGCAGTTCTTC. It is translated as CASTGVSGGAYNEQFF. The rearrangement joins TRBV5-1 to TRBJ2-1, with 11 bases matching TRBD2. The length of the CDR3 is 16 residues. V lost 6 bases, J lost 2 bases, and 7 bases stayed unmatched. The germline gives CDR1 SGHRS, CDR2 YFSETQ.

The chain employs TRBV4-1 and TRBJ2-7, with D perhaps matching TRBD1 (5 bases). The CDR3 totals 14 residues. Between the trimmed V and J ends, which lost 4 bases and 5 bases, there was a span of 15 bases. From germline, CDR1 is MGHRA and CDR2 YSYEKL. Here the CDR3 reads CASSPRDLGNEQYF. The CDR3 coding sequence is TGCGCCAGCAGCCCCAGGGATCTAGGGAACGAGCAGTACTTC.

The count of this clone is one. V is TRBV7-3 and J is TRBJ2-1; TRBD2 matches 7 bases. Unmatched junction bases numbered 4, after V lost 1 base and J lost 7 bases. CDR1 and CDR2 from the germline V gene are SGHTA and FQGTGA. CDR3 length: 14 amino acids. CDR3 DNA sequence: TGTGCCAGCAGCTTAAACCCCGGGGGGAATGAGCAGTTCTTC. Encoded protein: CASSLNPGGNEQFF.

The genes are TRBV2 and TRBJ2-1; 11 positions match TRBD2. The CDR3 extends over 15 amino acids. The germline CDR1 and CDR2 sequences are SNHLY and FYNNEI. The V and J ends lost 4 bases and 3 bases, in that order; junction bases with no gene match: 2. This CDR3 is CASSGGLAGYNEQFF. The CDR3 DNA follows: TGTGCCAGCAGTGGTGGACTAGCGGGCTACAATGAGCAGTTCTTC.

V and J are TRBV7-2 and TRBJ1-2; D is perhaps TRBD1 (6 bases). The CDR3 is made up of 15 amino acids. Trimming pared 3 bases from V and 0 bases from J, leaving 11 bases between. Germline lookup yields CDR1 SGHTA and CDR2 FQGNSA. For the CDR3, the DNA is TGTGCCAGCAGCTTGAATAGGGGGGCTAACTATGGCTACACCTTC. It is translated as CASSLNRGANYGYTF.

This chain joins TRBV2 and TRBJ1-2, with D unclear. The length of the CDR3 is 13 residues. Trimming left V 6 bases short and J 4 bases short, with 12 bases between. The germline CDR1 and CDR2 sequences are SNHLY and FYNNEI. The CDR3 DNA sequence: TGTGCCAGCAGGGGAGAGGGTAGCTATGGCTACACCTTC. Residues: CASRGEGSYGYTF.

The V gene is TRBV6-5, the J gene TRBJ2-7; 8 bases are shared with TRBD2. The CDR3 runs 14 residues. V was clipped by 5 bases and J by 7 bases; unmatched bases: 10. The germline CDR1 and CDR2 sequences are MNHEY and SVGAGI. CDR3 in DNA: TGTGCCAGCAGTCCCTTACTAGCGGACGTAGAGCAGTACTTC. Translating it yields CASSPLLADVEQYF.

The chain has TRBV6-2 or TRBV6-3 and TRBJ1-5, with no clear D. The V and J ends lost 2 bases and 4 bases respectively, with 6 bases between them. The CDR3 loop spans 13 amino acids. Germline CDR1 is MNHEY and CDR2 is SVGEGT. For the CDR3, the DNA is TGTGCCAGCAGTTACCGTGGGAATCAGCCCCAGCATTTT. This gives the protein CASSYRGNQPQHF.

This clone has more than one count but fewer than ten. The chain recombines TRBV7-9 with TRBJ1-1; possibly TRBD1 for D (5 bases). This CDR3 contains 14 residues. The germline CDR1 and CDR2 sequences are SEHNR and FQNEAQ (reference sequence). Trimming shortened V by 5 bases and J by 1 base, and 11 bases separated the two germline ends. The CDR3 sequence is CASSHTTGNTEAFF. The CDR3 nucleotides are TGTGCCAGCAGCCACACAACAGGGAACACTGAAGCTTTCTTT.

The rearrangement links TRBV21-1 to TRBJ1-2. TRBV21-1 is flagged as a pseudogene. The CDR3 runs to 13 residues. The CDR3 DNA follows: TGTGCCAGCAGCAAAGGGACGTGCTATGGCTACACCTTC. This gives the protein CASSKGTCYGYTF.

This chain connects TRBV12-3 or TRBV12-4 to TRBJ1-6; D gene unclear. The CDR3 runs to 12 residues. V lost 6 bases and J lost 2, with 2 bases in between. CDR3 loop: CASSPYNSPLHF. The CDR3 bases are TGTGCCAGCAGCCCCTATAATTCACCCCTCCACTTT.